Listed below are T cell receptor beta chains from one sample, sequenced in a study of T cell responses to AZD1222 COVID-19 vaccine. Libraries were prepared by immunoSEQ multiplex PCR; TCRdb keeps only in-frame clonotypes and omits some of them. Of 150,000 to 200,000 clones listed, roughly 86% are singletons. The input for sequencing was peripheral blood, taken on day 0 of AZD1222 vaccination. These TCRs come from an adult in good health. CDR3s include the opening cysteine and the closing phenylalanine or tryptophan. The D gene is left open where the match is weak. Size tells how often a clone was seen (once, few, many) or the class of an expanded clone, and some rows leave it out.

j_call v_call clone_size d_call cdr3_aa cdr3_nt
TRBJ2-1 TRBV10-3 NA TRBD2 CAISELSAGEYNEQFF TGTGCCATCAGTGAGTTGTCAGCGGGAGAATACAATGAGCAGTTCTTC
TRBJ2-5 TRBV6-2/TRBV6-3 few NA CASSSARGHQETQYF TGTGCCAGCAGTTCGGCTCGGGGACACCAAGAGACCCAGTACTTC
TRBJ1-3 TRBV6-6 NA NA CASSLREGGNTIYF TGTGCCAGCAGCCTTCGGGAGGGTGGAAACACCATATATTTT
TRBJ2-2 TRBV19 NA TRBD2 CASSKTSGGFTGELFF TGTGCCAGTAGTAAGACTAGCGGGGGCTTTACCGGGGAGCTGTTTTTT
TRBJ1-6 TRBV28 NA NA CASSLSGNSPLHF TGTGCCAGCAGTCTTTCCGGGAATTCACCCCTCCACTTT
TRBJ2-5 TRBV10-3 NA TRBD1 CASTGQGEGETQYF TGTGCCAGTACAGGACAGGGTGAGGGAGAGACCCAGTACTTC
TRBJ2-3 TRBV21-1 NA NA CASSKRAQRRTDTQYF TGTGCCAGCAGCAAAAGGGCCCAACGGCGGACAGATACGCAGTATTTT
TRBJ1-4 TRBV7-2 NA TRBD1 CASSLWDRGNGKLFF TGTGCCAGCAGCTTATGGGACAGGGGCAATGGGAAACTGTTTTTT
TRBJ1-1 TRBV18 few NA CASSPPVNTEAFF TGTGCCAGCTCACCACCAGTGAACACTGAAGCTTTCTTT
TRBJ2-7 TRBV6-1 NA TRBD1 CASSEMTGDHYEQYF TGTGCCAGCAGTGAAATGACAGGGGATCACTACGAGCAGTACTTC
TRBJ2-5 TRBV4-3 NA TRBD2 CASSPSGSGETQYF TGCGCCAGCAGCCCTAGCGGGAGTGGTGAGACCCAGTACTTC
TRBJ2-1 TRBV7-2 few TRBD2 CASRPGLAGAYEQFF TGTGCCAGCAGACCAGGACTAGCGGGAGCATATGAGCAGTTCTTC
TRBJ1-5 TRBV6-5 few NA CASRSYGSNQPQHF TGTGCCAGCAGATCGTACGGTAGCAATCAGCCCCAGCATTTT
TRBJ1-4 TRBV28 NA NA CASSSLSKAANEKLFF TGTGCCAGCAGTTCCCTCTCTAAGGCCGCAAATGAAAAACTGTTTTTT
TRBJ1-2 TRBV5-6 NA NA CASSFSAVNYGYTF TGTGCCAGCAGCTTCTCGGCAGTAAACTATGGCTACACCTTC
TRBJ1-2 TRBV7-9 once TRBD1 CASSLTGAINYGYTF TGTGCCAGCAGCTTAACAGGGGCAATTAACTATGGCTACACCTTC
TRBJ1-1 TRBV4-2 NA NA CASSLRDPGDTEAFF TGTGCCAGCAGTTTACGGGACCCGGGGGACACTGAAGCTTTCTTT
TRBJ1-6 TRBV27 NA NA CASSLVGSPLHF TGTGCCAGCAGTTTGGTGGGCTCACCCCTCCACTTT
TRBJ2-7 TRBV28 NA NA CASRTPRAAYEQYF TGTGCCAGCAGAACCCCCCGGGCCGCCTACGAGCAGTACTTC
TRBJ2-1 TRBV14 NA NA CASSPSTSGFLNEQFF TGTGCCAGCAGCCCCTCGACAAGCGGATTTCTCAATGAGCAGTTCTTC
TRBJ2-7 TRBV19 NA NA CASSIYMGHDYEQYF TGTGCCAGTAGTATCTATATGGGACATGACTACGAGCAGTACTTC
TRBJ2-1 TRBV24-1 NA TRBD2 CATSDASAGGAWNEQFF TGTGCCACCAGTGACGCGTCAGCGGGGGGGGCTTGGAATGAGCAGTTCTTC
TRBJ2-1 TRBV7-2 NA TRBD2 CASSVTGGADEQFF TGTGCCAGCAGCGTCACCGGGGGGGCTGATGAGCAGTTCTTC
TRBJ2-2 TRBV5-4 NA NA CASSSVQGMAGELFF TGTGCCAGCAGCTCGGTACAGGGTATGGCCGGGGAGCTGTTTTTT
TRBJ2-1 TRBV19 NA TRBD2 CASRRGLAGYNEQFF TGTGCCAGTAGGCGGGGACTAGCGGGTTACAATGAGCAGTTCTTC
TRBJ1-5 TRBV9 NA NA CASSAGVYSNQPQHF TGTGCCAGCAGTGCAGGGGTCTATAGCAATCAGCCCCAGCATTTT
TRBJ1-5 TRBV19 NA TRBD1 CASSAQGPLNQPQHF TGTGCCAGTAGTGCACAGGGGCCGCTTAATCAGCCCCAGCATTTT
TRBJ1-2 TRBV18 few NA CASSPRSGDYGYTF TGTGCCAGCTCACCACGATCGGGGGACTATGGCTACACCTTC
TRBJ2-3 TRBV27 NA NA CASSRNMDTQYF TGTGCCAGCAGCAGAAATATGGATACGCAGTATTTT
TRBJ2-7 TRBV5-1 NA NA CAIFSYEQYF TGCGCCATCTTCTCCTACGAGCAGTACTTC
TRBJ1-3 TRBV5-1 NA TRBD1 CASSGPGTAYRNTIYF TGCGCCAGCAGTGGTCCCGGGACAGCATACAGAAACACCATATATTTT
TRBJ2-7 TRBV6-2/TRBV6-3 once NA CASSYSNSWEYEQYF TGTGCCAGCAGTTACTCGAATTCTTGGGAGTACGAGCAGTACTTC
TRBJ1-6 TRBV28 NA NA CASSGARGSPLHF TGTGCCAGCAGTGGGGCGAGGGGTTCACCCCTCCACTTT
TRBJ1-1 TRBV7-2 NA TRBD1 CASSLAGWDRGRWNTEAFF TGTGCCAGCAGCTTAGCTGGATGGGACAGGGGGCGATGGAACACTGAAGCTTTCTTT
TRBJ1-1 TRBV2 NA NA CATGAGWGDTEAFF TGTGCCACCGGGGCGGGGTGGGGCGACACTGAAGCTTTCTTT
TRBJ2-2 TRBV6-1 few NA CASSEGPLNTGELFF TGTGCCAGCAGTGAAGGGCCCCTGAACACCGGGGAGCTGTTTTTT
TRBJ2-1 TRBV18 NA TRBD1 CASSLPPTGGVLSSYNEQFF TGTGCCAGCTCACTACCGCCGACAGGGGGTGTACTTAGCTCCTACAATGAGCAGTTCTTC
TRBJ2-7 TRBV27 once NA CASSNGAVPYEQYF TGTGCCAGCAGTAACGGGGCGGTCCCCTACGAGCAGTACTTC
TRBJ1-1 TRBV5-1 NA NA CASSLEGSGNTEAFF TGCGCCAGCAGCTTGGAGGGGTCGGGAAACACTGAAGCTTTCTTT
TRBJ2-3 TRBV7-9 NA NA CASSPKWADTQYF TGTGCCAGCAGCCCAAAGTGGGCAGATACGCAGTATTTT
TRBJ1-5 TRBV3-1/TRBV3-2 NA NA CASSQGPPGGQPQHF TGTGCCAGCAGCCAGGGCCCCCCGGGAGGGCAGCCCCAGCATTTT
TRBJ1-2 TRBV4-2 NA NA CASSQEGNYGYTF TGTGCCAGCAGCCAAGAAGGGAACTATGGCTACACCTTC
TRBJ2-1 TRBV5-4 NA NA CASSPPFKSWDEQFF TGTGCCAGCAGCCCACCGTTTAAGAGTTGGGATGAGCAGTTCTTC
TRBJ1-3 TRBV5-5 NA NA CASSPLSGNTIYF TGTGCCAGCAGCCCCCTATCTGGAAACACCATATATTTT
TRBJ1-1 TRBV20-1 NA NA CSANWNTEAFF TGCAGTGCAAACTGGAACACTGAAGCTTTCTTT
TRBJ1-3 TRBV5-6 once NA CASSPRGRSGNTIYF TGTGCCAGCAGCCCCAGGGGTCGCTCTGGAAACACCATATATTTT
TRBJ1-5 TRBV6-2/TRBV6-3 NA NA CASSYLRNQPQHF TGTGCCAGCAGTTACTTAAGGAATCAGCCCCAGCATTTT
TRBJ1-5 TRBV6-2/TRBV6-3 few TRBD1 CASSYMTGGQPQHF TGTGCCAGCAGTTACATGACAGGGGGCCAGCCCCAGCATTTT
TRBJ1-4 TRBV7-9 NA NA CASSLGDRASEKLFF TGTGCCAGCAGCTTAGGTGATCGGGCTAGTGAAAAACTGTTTTTT
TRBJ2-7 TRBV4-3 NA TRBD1 CASSQDWGQGAYEQYF TGCGCCAGCAGCCAAGATTGGGGACAGGGGGCATACGAGCAGTACTTC
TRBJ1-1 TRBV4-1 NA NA CASSQYSGMNTEAFF TGCGCCAGCAGCCAATACAGCGGAATGAACACTGAAGCTTTCTTT
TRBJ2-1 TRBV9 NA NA CASSGTVTYNEQFF TGTGCCAGCAGCGGGACAGTTACTTACAATGAGCAGTTCTTC
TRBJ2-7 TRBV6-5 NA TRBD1 CASSASGGLLYEQYF TGTGCCAGTTCAGCCTCAGGGGGCCTTCTCTACGAGCAGTACTTC
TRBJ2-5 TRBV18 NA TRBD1 CASSPRTGEETQYF TGTGCCAGCTCACCACGGACAGGGGAAGAGACCCAGTACTTC
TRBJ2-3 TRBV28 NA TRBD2 CASSTSGGADTQYF TGTGCCAGCAGCACTAGCGGGGGTGCAGATACGCAGTATTTT
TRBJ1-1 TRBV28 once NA CASSLSPGAGTEAFF TGTGCCAGCAGTTTATCCCCCGGGGCGGGAACTGAAGCTTTCTTT